One sample yielded the 19 T cell receptor beta chains listed below, sequenced in a study of CD8+CD57+ T cells in acquired aplastic anemia. CD8+CD57+ cell expansion, shown by flow cytometry, had occurred in the patients selected for sequencing. The use of genomic DNA as template underpinned the TCR beta VDJ and CDR3 profiling. One entry per CDR3 protein, called by TCRdb with MiXCR from the reads. The table lists 260,000 or so distinct CDR3 sequences, 82% of them singletons. Specimen: sorted CD4+, CD8+, or CD8+CD57+ T cells (not recorded which) from PBMCs. The receptors here all came from a human donor with aplastic anemia.

This clonotype is a singleton in its sample. Because it lacks the conserved phenylalanine or tryptophan at the end, this CDR3 is likely a read error. The limits of the CDR3 on the DNA are not certain, so only TCRdb's listed CDR3 is given. This sequence joins TRBV2 and TRBJ1-6; no check of the table's D call, TRBD1, against the DNA was made. Germline lookup yields CDR1 SNHLY and CDR2 FYNNEI. The CDR3 length equals 16 residues, ends included. CDR3 sequence reads: CASGDGHTSTQYFVQV.

Note on this clonotype: Mismatch with germline at one junction end may stem from a read error. The V gene is TRBV7-9, the J gene TRBJ2-3; weak D call: TRBD2 (6 bases). This CDR3 region has 14 residues. Germline V gene data show CDR1 as SEHNR and CDR2 as FQNEAQ (reference sequence). The CDR3 region has the DNA TGTGCCAGCAGCTTTCCGAGAGGCGGGGAGAGGGAGGATTTT. It yields the protein CASSFPRGGEREDF.

The chain couples TRBV9 to TRBJ2-6; D perhaps matches TRBD2 (6 bases). The CDR3 spans 16 residues. V was trimmed by 4 bases and J by 4 bases, leaving 15 bases between them. Germline CDR1 reads SGDLS; CDR2 reads YYNGEE. The CDR3 here is CASSLASTTGANVLTF. CDR3 bases: TGTGCCAGCAGCCTAGCGAGCACCACCGGGGCCAACGTCCTGACTTTC.

This clonotype was recorded only once. V and J are TRBV11-2 and TRBJ2-3; tentative D call: TRBD2 (5 bases). Between the trimmed V and J ends, which lost 9 bases and 4 bases, there was a span of 20 bases. The length of the CDR3 is 15 residues. CDR1 and CDR2 (germline): SGHAT, FQNNGV. The CDR3 sequence: CASSITSTGADTQYF. CDR3 bases: TGTGCCAGTAGTATAACTAGTACTGGCGCAGATACGCAGTATTTT.

Turning to this clonotype: At one boundary the junction diverges from the germline segment, which might be a read error. The CDR3 region has the DNA TGTGCCAGCAGCTTCGGGGGAACGGGCGATACGCAGTTCTTT. It specifies CASSFGGTGDTQFF. The chain has TRBV7-2 and TRBJ2-3; tentatively, D is TRBD2 (6 bases). Looked up from germline, CDR1 is SGHTA and CDR2 is FQGNSA. This CDR3 comprises 14 residues.

This chain uses TRBV25-1 with TRBJ1-2; D ambiguous. Germline assignment: CDR1 MGHDK and CDR2 SYGVNS. The V and J ends lost 2 bases and 5 bases respectively, with 9 bases between them. CDR3 length: 13 residues. The chain's CDR3 is CASSEDYGYGYTF. As DNA, the CDR3 is TGTGCCAGCAGTGAAGACTATGGGTATGGCTACACCTTC.

With regard to this clonotype: The CDR3 does not close with the conserved phenylalanine or tryptophan, likely indicating a read error. Because the CDR3's place on the DNA is in doubt, the DNA is left out and the CDR3 is given as listed by TCRdb. This rearrangement joins TRBV7-4 to TRBJ2-4. CDR1 is SGHVT and CDR2 is SQSDAQ in the germline V gene. Counting both end residues, the CDR3 totals 12 amino acids. Here the CDR3 reads CASGVAGNIHYG.

Turning to this clonotype: One junction end disagrees with the germline gene, perhaps due to a read error. The chain employs TRBV2 and TRBJ1-2; D perhaps matches TRBD1 (5 bases). The CDR3 is 14 residues long. CDR1 and CDR2 (germline): SNHLY, FYNNEI. The CDR3 spells CASSVVGTGVGYTF. CDR3 DNA: TGTGCCAGCAGCGTAGTGGGCACAGGTGTTGGCTATACCTTC.

The chain has TRBV5-6 and TRBJ1-1; a weak D match, TRBD1 (6 bases). Germline V gene lookup returns CDR1 SGHDT and CDR2 YYEEEE. The V end lost 2 bases, the J end lost 1 base, and 12 bases lay between the germline ends. The CDR3 consists of 15 residues. The CDR3 protein is CASSLSVTGNTEAFF. DNA of the CDR3: TGTGCCAGCAGCTTATCCGTGACAGGGAACACTGAAGCTTTCTTT. The entire variable domain, with the rest obtained from reference TRBV5-6 and TRBJ1-1, is as follows: DAGVTQSPTHLIKTRGQQVTLRCSPKSGHDTVSWYQQALGQGPQFIFQYYEEEERQRGNFPDRFSGHQFPNYSSELNVNALLLGDSALYLCASSLSVTGNTEAFFGQGTRLTVV.

This clonotype turned up a few times. This chain links TRBV5-6 with TRBJ2-7; 7 nucleotides match TRBD2. This CDR3 contains 15 residues. V gave up 0 bases and J gave up 5 bases; unmatched junction bases: 8. Germline CDR1 is SGHDT and CDR2 is YYEEEE. CDR3 nucleotides: TGTGCCAGCAGCTTGGGGGAGGGCCTGCCCCACGAGCAGTACTTC. Translation gives CASSLGEGLPHEQYF.

Turning to this clonotype: At one of its ends the junction is not consistent with the germline gene, which may arise from a read error. The J gene is TRBJ1-6, the V gene TRBV2, with a tentative D call TRBD1 (6 bases). The CDR3 runs 14 residues. Germline V gene sequence: CDR1 SNHLY, CDR2 FYNNEI. The chain's CDR3 is CASRDGGTNTPHHF. DNA for the CDR3: TGTGCCAGCAGGGACGGGGGCACAAATACGCCCCACCACTTT.

In this sample, this clonotype turned up a few times. The chain combines TRBV29-1 with TRBJ2-7, with D perhaps matching TRBD2 (5 bases). V lost 6 bases, J lost 0 bases, and 12 bases lay in between. The CDR3 consists of 13 residues. Germline loops: CDR1 SQVTM, CDR2 ANQGSEA. CDR3 sequence: CSVLFSGSYEQYF. CDR3 nucleotide sequence: TGCAGCGTCCTCTTCAGCGGCTCCTACGAGCAGTACTTC.

In regard to this clonotype: The CDR3 ends on some other residue instead of the conserved phenylalanine or tryptophan, so this is likely a read error. The DNA is left out, because the CDR3 cannot be placed on it with certainty; the CDR3 is given as TCRdb lists it. The chain combines TRBV7-8 with TRBJ2-5; TRBD1 is taken as the D call from the table, unchecked against the DNA. The CDR3 contains 13 residues when both ends are counted. Germline assignment: CDR1 SGHVS and CDR2 FQNEAQ. CDR3 amino acids: CASSSCPGTGGTQ.

To note about this clonotype: No DNA is shown, since the ends of the CDR3 on it are uncertain; the CDR3 is the one TCRdb lists. The genes are TRBV7-9 and TRBJ2-3; the listed D gene, TRBD1, was not tested against the DNA. Termini included, the CDR3 measures 14 amino acids. Germline CDR1 reads SEHNR; CDR2 reads FQNEAQ (reference sequence). The CDR3 is CASSLGGGATQYFF.

This clonotype was observed once. The V call is TRBV7-9, the J call TRBJ2-3; D may match TRBD1 or TRBD2 (5 bases each). The germline CDR1 and CDR2 sequences are SEHNR and FQNEAQ (reference sequence). The CDR3 is 14 amino acids. V was trimmed by 1 base and J by 15 bases, leaving 20 bases between them. This CDR3 reads CASSLERSPGTDYF. The CDR3 DNA follows: TGTGCCAGCAGCTTAGAAAGAAGCCCCGGGACCGATTATTTT.

The CDR3 nucleotides are TGTGCCAGCAGCCTCGGGGGGCCTGCGGATACGCAGTATTTT. It codes for CASSLGGPADTQYF. The V and J genes are TRBV7-2 and TRBJ2-3; D is possibly TRBD2 (7 bases). CDR1 SGHTA and CDR2 FQGNSA come from the germline V gene. V was pared by 5 bases and J by 6 bases, with 15 bases between. The CDR3 extends over 14 amino acids.

The rearrangement uses TRBV7-4 and TRBJ2-7, with 8 nucleotides matching TRBD1. Germline trimming cut 7 bases from V and 1 base from J; bases unmatched to any gene: 21. The CDR3 spans 19 residues. The germline gives CDR1 SGHVT, CDR2 SQSDAQ. In nucleotides, the CDR3 is TGTGCCAGCAACAAACTCCCCTGGACAGGGACAGCCCTTTCCTACGAGCAGTACGTC. This gives the protein CASNKLPWTGTALSYEQYV.

The chain combines TRBV7-2 with TRBJ1-2; 8 bases fit TRBD1. Germline V gene sequence: CDR1 SGHTA, CDR2 FQGNSA. V was pared by 10 bases and J by 8 bases, with 21 bases of the junction left unmatched. CDR3 length: 16 amino acids. CDR3 amino acids: CAIPPVDRGLGAGYTF. The CDR3 DNA follows: TGTGCCATCCCCCCGGTCGACAGGGGTCTAGGAGCAGGCTACACCTTC.

The chain joins TRBV7-8 to TRBJ2-1, with D unresolved. V was pared by 5 bases and J by 4 bases, with 12 bases between. The CDR3 contains 14 residues. Germline assignment: CDR1 SGHVS and CDR2 FQNEAQ. CDR3 region: CASSPASCYNEQFF. The CDR3 DNA reads TGTGCCAGCAGCCCGGCGTCGTGTTACAATGAGCAGTTCTTC.